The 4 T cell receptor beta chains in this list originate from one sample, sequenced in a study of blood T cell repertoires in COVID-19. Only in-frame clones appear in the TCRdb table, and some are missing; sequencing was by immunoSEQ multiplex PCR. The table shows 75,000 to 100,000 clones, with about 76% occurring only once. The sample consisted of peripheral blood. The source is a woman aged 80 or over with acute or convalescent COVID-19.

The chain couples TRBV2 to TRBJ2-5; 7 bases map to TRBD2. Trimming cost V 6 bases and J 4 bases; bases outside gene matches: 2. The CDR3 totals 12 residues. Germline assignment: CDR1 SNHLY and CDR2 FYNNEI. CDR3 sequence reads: CASSREGETQYF. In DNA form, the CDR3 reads TGTGCCAGCAGCAGGGAGGGAGAGACCCAGTACTTC.

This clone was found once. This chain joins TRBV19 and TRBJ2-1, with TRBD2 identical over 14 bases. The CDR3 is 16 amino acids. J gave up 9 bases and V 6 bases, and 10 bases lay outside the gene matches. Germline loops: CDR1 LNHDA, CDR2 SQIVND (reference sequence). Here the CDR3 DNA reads TGTGCCAGTAGGTACCCCGGGACTAGCGGGAGCGGTGAGCAGTTCTTC. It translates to CASRYPGTSGSGEQFF.

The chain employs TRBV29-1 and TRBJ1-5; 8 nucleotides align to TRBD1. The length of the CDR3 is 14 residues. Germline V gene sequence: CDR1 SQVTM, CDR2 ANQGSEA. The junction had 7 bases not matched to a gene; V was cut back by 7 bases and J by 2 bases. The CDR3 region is CSETGGDGNQPQHF. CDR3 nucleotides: TGCAGCGAAACAGGGGGTGACGGCAATCAGCCCCAGCATTTT.

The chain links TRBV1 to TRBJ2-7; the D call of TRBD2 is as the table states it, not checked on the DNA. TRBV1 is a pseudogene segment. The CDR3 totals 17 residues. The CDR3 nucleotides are TGCACCAGCAGCCAAGATTCGTCTAGCGGGAGATTGGACGAGCAGTACTTC. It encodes CTSSQDSSSGRLDEQYF.